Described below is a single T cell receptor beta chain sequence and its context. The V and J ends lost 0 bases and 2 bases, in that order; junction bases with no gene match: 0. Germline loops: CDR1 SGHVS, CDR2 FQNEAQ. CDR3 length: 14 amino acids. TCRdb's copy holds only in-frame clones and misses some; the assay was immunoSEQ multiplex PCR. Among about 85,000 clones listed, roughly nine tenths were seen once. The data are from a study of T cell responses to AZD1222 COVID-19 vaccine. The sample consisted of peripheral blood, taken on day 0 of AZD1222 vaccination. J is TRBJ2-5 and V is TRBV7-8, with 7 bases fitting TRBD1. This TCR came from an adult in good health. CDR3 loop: CASSLATGQETQYF. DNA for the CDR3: TGTGCCAGCAGCTTAGCGACAGGGCAAGAGACCCAGTACTTC.